The T cell receptor (beta chain) described here comes from a study of response to subunit inactivated influenza vaccine. Study observations and caveats: Each seasonal flu vaccination may recruit only limited new T cells, authors suggested.

Using its own MiXCR run on the RT-PCR reads, TCRdb lists one record per CDR3 protein. Of roughly 700,000 distinct CDR3 sequences in the sample, roughly 13% were seen once. V shed 4 bases, J shed 0 bases, and the junction held 6 bases outside the gene matches. Per germline, CDR1 SGHKS and CDR2 YYEKEE (reference sequence). CDR3 length: 16 amino acids. This clonotype was picked up a small number of times. Its specificity is unknown. The V gene is TRBV5-5, the J gene TRBJ2-7, with 11 positions matching TRBD2. The receptor was isolated from a man over 45 who received an inactivated influenza vaccine. Material: PBMCs from blood, obtained 14 days before vaccination. The CDR3 region has the DNA TGTGCCAGCAGCCTGGGACTAGCGGAGATCTCCTACGAGCAGTACTTC. This sequence encodes CASSLGLAEISYEQYF.